This is a list of T cell receptor beta chains from one sample in a study of response to subunit inactivated influenza vaccine. TCRdb itself ran the RT-PCR reads through MiXCR, one entry per CDR3 protein. Among roughly 500,000 distinct CDR3 sequences listed, approximately 15% were seen once. This specimen consisted of CD4+ T cells sorted from PBMCs, obtained 23 months after vaccination. Receptors were obtained from a man aged 45-69 years who received an inactivated influenza vaccine. Both conserved end residues are part of each CDR3. Each record gives: D gene, CDR3 length, J gene, V gene, clone size, CDR3 protein, CDR3 DNA. D genes are given only for firm matches. Expanded clones are given a class, and other clones once, few, many or no size at all.

. | 13 | TRBJ2-1 | TRBV10-1 | . | CASIREPRGEQFF | TGCGCCAGCATACGAGAACCCAGGGGTGAGCAGTTCTTC
. | 12 | TRBJ2-5 | TRBV12-3/TRBV12-4 | . | CASSLIRKTQYF | TGTGCCAGCAGTTTAATTCGGAAGACCCAGTACTTC
. | 15 | TRBJ1-6 | TRBV15 | . | CATSPRGMYNSPLHF | TGTGCCACCAGCCCACGAGGGATGTATAATTCACCCCTCCACTTT
. | 16 | TRBJ2-5 | TRBV4-3 | . | CASSQGGLVGQETQYF | TGCGCCAGCAGCCAAGGGGGTCTGGTGGGGCAAGAGACCCAGTACTTC
. | 12 | TRBJ2-3 | TRBV6-5 | few | CASRSTPDTQYF | TGTGCCAGCAGAAGTACGCCAGATACGCAGTATTTT
TRBD1 | 13 | TRBJ1-1 | TRBV15 | . | CATAGTANTEAFF | TGTGCCACGGCCGGGACAGCGAACACTGAAGCTTTCTTT
. | 12 | TRBJ2-2 | TRBV6-1 | . | CASYGHTGELFF | TGTGCCAGCTATGGGCACACCGGGGAGCTGTTTTTT
TRBD1 | 17 | TRBJ2-1 | TRBV24-1 | few | CATSDWAFVTGRNEQFF | TGTGCCACCAGTGATTGGGCTTTTGTGACAGGGAGAAATGAGCAGTTCTTC
. | 15 | TRBJ2-3 | TRBV20-1 | many | CSARKAGMNTDTQYF | TGCAGTGCTAGGAAGGCAGGAATGAACACAGATACGCAGTATTTT
. | 14 | TRBJ1-1 | TRBV11-2 | few | CASSPQPGHYEAFF | TGTGCCAGCAGCCCTCAGCCCGGGCATTATGAAGCTTTCTTT
. | 14 | TRBJ2-3 | TRBV20-1 | few | CSARFPGATDTQYF | TGCAGTGCTAGATTTCCGGGGGCCACAGATACGCAGTATTTT
. | 13 | TRBJ1-2 | TRBV10-2 | . | CASSPDSSRGYTF | TGCGCCAGCAGCCCGGACAGTTCCCGAGGCTACACCTTC
. | 14 | TRBJ2-6 | TRBV20-1 | few | CSASRGLGANVLTF | TGCAGTGCTAGTCGGGGTTTGGGGGCCAACGTCCTGACTTTC
TRBD2 | 15 | TRBJ2-5 | TRBV5-4 | . | CASRNPTGGQETQYF | TGTGCCAGCCGCAACCCGACGGGGGGCCAAGAGACCCAGTACTTC
. | 13 | TRBJ2-3 | TRBV20-1 | . | CSAREHSTDTQYF | TGCAGTGCTAGAGAGCACTCCACAGATACGCAGTATTTT
. | 13 | TRBJ2-1 | TRBV4-3 | few | CASSLLTYNEQFF | TGCGCCAGCAGCCTCCTGACCTACAATGAGCAGTTCTTC
. | 21 | TRBJ2-5 | TRBV11-2 | . | CASTERRVRPIGGGNQETQYF | TGTGCCAGCACCGAACGGCGGGTACGGCCTATAGGGGGAGGCAACCAAGAGACCCAGTACTTC
TRBD1 | 15 | TRBJ1-6 | TRBV3-1 | many | CASSQTTGGYSPLHF | TGTGCCAGCAGCCAAACGACAGGGGGTTATTCACCCCTCCACTTT
. | 13 | TRBJ1-1 | TRBV12-3/TRBV12-4 | few | CASSLQRDTEAFF | TGTGCCAGCAGCCTGCAAAGGGACACTGAAGCTTTCTTT
. | 15 | TRBJ1-2 | TRBV12-3/TRBV12-4 | . | CASSTTIQGFDGYTF | TGTGCCAGCAGCACCACTATACAGGGCTTCGATGGCTACACCTTC
. | 11 | TRBJ2-7 | TRBV12-3/TRBV12-4 | few | CASSLGGREYF | TGTGCCAGCAGTTTAGGGGGGCGGGAGTACTTC
. | 17 | TRBJ2-6 | TRBV28 | . | CASSTGQHYSGANVLTF | TGTGCCAGCAGTACGGGGCAACATTACTCTGGGGCCAACGTCCTGACTTTC
TRBD2 | 15 | TRBJ2-1 | TRBV7-2 | . | CASSPSGRVYNEQFF | TGTGCCAGCAGCCCTAGCGGGAGGGTCTACAATGAGCAGTTCTTC
. | 15 | TRBJ1-1 | TRBV25-1 | few | CASSEVGPQNTEAFF | TGTGCCAGCAGTGAAGTGGGACCGCAGAACACTGAAGCTTTCTTT
. | 13 | TRBJ2-4 | TRBV3-1 | . | CASSQGTENIQYF | TGTGCCAGCAGCCAAGGTACTGAAAACATTCAGTACTTC
TRBD1 | 14 | TRBJ2-7 | TRBV18 | . | CASSPWGTGYEQYF | TGTGCCAGCTCACCTTGGGGGACAGGCTACGAGCAGTACTTC
. | 14 | TRBJ2-3 | TRBV6-1 | few | CASTPGVYTDTQYF | TGTGCCAGCACCCCGGGGGTCTACACAGATACGCAGTATTTT
. | 13 | TRBJ2-5 | TRBV7-3 | . | CASSSQAGETQYF | TGTGCCAGCAGCTCCCAGGCGGGGGAGACCCAGTACTTC
TRBD2 | 17 | TRBJ2-1 | TRBV20-1 | few | CSARDTSGSLSYNEQFF | TGCAGTGCTAGAGATACGAGCGGGAGCCTTTCCTACAATGAGCAGTTCTTC
TRBD2 | 17 | TRBJ2-2 | TRBV12-3/TRBV12-4 | . | CASNIGTSGSVTGELFF | TGTGCCAGCAACATAGGGACTAGCGGGAGTGTAACCGGGGAGCTGTTTTTT
. | 17 | TRBJ2-2 | TRBV28 | . | CASSSGILLANTGELFF | TGTGCCAGCAGTTCCGGGATCCTGCTTGCGAACACCGGGGAGCTGTTTTTT
. | 17 | TRBJ1-6 | TRBV4-3 | few | CASSQIMGFPYNSPLHF | TGCGCCAGCAGCCAAATTATGGGGTTCCCCTATAATTCACCCCTCCACTTT
TRBD2 | 16 | TRBJ2-3 | TRBV4-3 | . | CASSQDRREGTDTQYF | TGCGCCAGCAGCCAAGATCGGCGGGAGGGCACAGATACGCAGTATTTT
. | 15 | TRBJ2-7 | TRBV20-1 | few | CSASQPGAVNYEQYF | TGCAGTGCTAGTCAACCGGGGGCGGTTAATTACGAGCAGTACTTC
. | 11 | TRBJ2-5 | TRBV20-1 | many | CSARDRETQYF | TGCAGTGCTAGAGATCGAGAGACCCAGTACTTC
. | 17 | TRBJ2-7 | TRBV5-1 | . | CASSLYPLRDTFYEQYF | TGCGCCAGCAGCTTGTACCCCCTCCGGGACACCTTCTACGAGCAGTACTTC
. | 15 | TRBJ2-2 | TRBV5-1 | few | CASSLGDTNTGELFF | TGCGCCAGCAGCTTGGGGGACACGAACACCGGGGAGCTGTTTTTT
TRBD1 | 13 | TRBJ1-5 | TRBV29-1 | many | CSVGTGRHQPQHF | TGCAGCGTGGGGACAGGGAGGCATCAGCCCCAGCATTTT
. | 13 | TRBJ1-4 | TRBV7-2 | few | CASSFFRGEKLFF | TGTGCCAGCAGCTTTTTTAGGGGTGAAAAACTGTTTTTT
TRBD1 | 13 | TRBJ2-7 | TRBV6-2/TRBV6-3 | few | CASRIRTGYEQYF | TGTGCCAGTCGGATCCGGACAGGATACGAGCAGTACTTC
. | 14 | TRBJ2-2 | TRBV7-2 | many | CASSLGRNTGELFF | TGTGCCAGCAGTTTAGGGAGGAACACCGGGGAGCTGTTTTTT
. | 14 | TRBJ1-1 | TRBV5-1 | few | CASSVGDWGTEAFF | TGCGCCAGCAGCGTGGGCGATTGGGGCACTGAAGCTTTCTTT
. | 12 | TRBJ1-5 | TRBV28 | few | CASTGELQPQHF | TGTGCCAGCACCGGAGAACTACAGCCCCAGCATTTT
. | 14 | TRBJ1-1 | TRBV20-1 | few | CSARLPGPNTEAFF | TGCAGTGCTAGATTGCCAGGGCCGAACACTGAAGCTTTCTTT
. | 15 | TRBJ2-1 | TRBV4-3 | few | CASSQEVASYNEQFF | TGCGCCAGCAGCCAAGAGGTCGCATCCTACAATGAGCAGTTCTTC
. | 16 | TRBJ2-3 | TRBV12-2 | . | CASRPRTGNLTDTQYF | TGTGCAAGTCGCCCGCGGACAGGGAACCTCACAGATACGCAGTATTTT
. | 14 | TRBJ1-6 | TRBV7-9 | once | CASTPDSFYSPLHF | TGTGCCAGCACCCCGGACAGTTTTTATTCACCCCTCCACTTT
. | 14 | TRBJ2-6 | TRBV20-1 | . | CSASRSSGANVLTF | TGCAGTGCCAGCCGAAGCTCTGGGGCCAACGTCCTGACTTTC
TRBD2 | 14 | TRBJ2-3 | TRBV20-1 | few | CSAEPAGGTDTQYF | TGCAGTGCCGAACCAGCGGGGGGCACAGATACGCAGTATTTT
. | 15 | TRBJ2-2 | TRBV12-3/TRBV12-4 | many | CASSLAGLNTGELFF | TGTGCCAGCAGTTTAGCGGGCCTGAACACCGGGGAGCTGTTTTTT
. | 15 | TRBJ1-2 | TRBV29-1 | . | CSVEKSRRTNYGYTF | TGCAGCGTTGAAAAATCTAGGAGAACTAACTATGGCTACACCTTC
. | 17 | TRBJ2-7 | TRBV21-1 | few | CASSKSFGDRGKDEQYF | TGTGCCAGCAGCAAAAGCTTTGGGGACAGGGGTAAAGACGAGCAGTACTTC